Listed below are T cell receptor beta chains from one sample, sequenced in a study of blood T cell repertoires in COVID-19. The repertoire was sequenced with immunoSEQ multiplex PCR; TCRdb's copy has only in-frame clones and lacks some. The table includes about 74,000 clones, 70% to 90% detected once. Source material: peripheral blood. The source is a woman over 75 with active or convalescent COVID-19. Both conserved end residues are part of each CDR3. D genes are given only for firm matches. Expanded clones get a size class; other rows say once, few or many, or leave the size out.

TRBJ2-2	TRBV25-1	TRBD1	.	CASSVSGTGGSGELFF	TGTGCCAGCAGTGTGTCCGGGACAGGGGGGTCCGGGGAGCTGTTTTTT
TRBJ2-3	TRBV6-2/TRBV6-3	TRBD1	few	CASSPIRTGLEDTQYF	TGTGCCAGCAGTCCGATTCGGACAGGGCTCGAAGATACGCAGTATTTT
TRBJ1-2	TRBV5-1	TRBD1	few	CASSFSGGTIYGYTF	TGCGCCAGCAGCTTCTCAGGGGGCACGATCTATGGCTACACCTTC
TRBJ2-2	TRBV10-3	.	.	CAIGTPANTGELFF	TGTGCCATTGGGACTCCAGCGAACACCGGGGAGCTGTTTTTT
TRBJ2-1	TRBV5-8	TRBD2	few	CASSPGLAVYNEQFF	TGTGCCAGCAGCCCGGGACTAGCTGTTTACAATGAGCAGTTCTTC
TRBJ2-7	TRBV5-4	TRBD2	.	CASSRKGSGGGDYEQYF	TGTGCCAGCAGCCGCAAGGGGAGCGGGGGGGGCGACTACGAGCAGTACTTC
TRBJ2-1	TRBV25-1	TRBD2	.	CASSEYTSGSDEQFF	TGTGCCAGCAGTGAATATACTAGCGGGAGCGATGAGCAGTTCTTC
TRBJ2-3	TRBV4-3	TRBD2	.	CASSPFGGTNTQYF	TGCGCCAGCAGCCCTTTCGGGGGGACGAATACGCAGTATTTT
TRBJ1-3	TRBV4-3	.	.	CASSQGSSLAGDTIYF	TGCGCCAGCAGCCAAGGGAGTAGCCTCGCCGGGGACACCATATATTTT
TRBJ2-2	TRBV6-2/TRBV6-3	.	.	CASSYKRQATGELFF	TGTGCCAGCAGTTACAAGCGTCAAGCCACTGGGGAGCTGTTTTTT
TRBJ1-6	TRBV5-1	.	.	CASSWGPESSYNSPLHF	TGCGCCAGCAGCTGGGGGCCGGAGAGCTCCTATAATTCACCCCTCCACTTT
TRBJ2-2	TRBV2	TRBD2	.	CASSEVAGGTGELFF	TGTGCCAGCAGTGAGGTAGCGGGGGGCACCGGGGAGCTGTTTTTT
TRBJ2-7	TRBV7-2	.	.	CASSLRQGPSYEQYF	TGTGCCAGCAGCTTAAGGCAGGGTCCCTCCTACGAGCAGTACTTC
TRBJ2-3	TRBV6-1	TRBD2	.	CASSDAGVTDTQYF	TGTGCCAGCAGTGACGCGGGGGTCACAGATACGCAGTATTTT
TRBJ2-3	TRBV3-1/TRBV3-2	.	once	CASSPRTSPDTQYF	TGTGCCAGCAGCCCTCGTACTAGCCCAGATACGCAGTATTTT
TRBJ1-1	TRBV11-2	.	.	CASSGWTLGDTEAFF	TGTGCCAGCAGCGGATGGACCCTCGGGGACACTGAAGCTTTCTTT
TRBJ1-1	TRBV5-1	TRBD1	once	CASRPGTGRSNTEAFF	TGCGCCAGCAGACCCGGGACAGGGCGGTCGAACACTGAAGCTTTCTTT
TRBJ2-5	TRBV5-1	.	.	CASSLGGKTQYF	TGCGCCAGCAGCTTGGGAGGAAAGACCCAGTACTTC
TRBJ2-3	TRBV29-1	TRBD1	few	CSVGQGSASTDTQYF	TGCAGCGTTGGACAGGGGAGTGCTAGCACAGATACGCAGTATTTT
TRBJ2-7	TRBV6-1	.	.	CASSEHRSEQYF	TGTGCCAGCAGTGAACACAGATCCGAGCAGTACTTC
TRBJ1-6	TRBV7-2	.	.	CASSLAFIGDSPLHF	TGTGCCAGCAGCTTAGCGTTCATCGGGGATTCACCCCTCCACTTT
TRBJ1-2	TRBV19	.	.	CASTGGNPAYYGYTF	TGTGCCAGTACCGGGGGAAATCCGGCCTACTATGGCTACACCTTC
TRBJ1-1	TRBV5-6	.	.	CASSPRPDWTEAFF	TGTGCCAGCAGCCCGCGGCCCGATTGGACTGAAGCTTTCTTT
TRBJ1-1	TRBV28	.	.	CASSRGMNTEAFF	TGTGCCAGCAGCCGGGGGATGAACACTGAAGCTTTCTTT
TRBJ1-2	TRBV6-5	.	.	CASSSNRVAFYGYTF	TGTGCCAGCAGCTCTAACAGGGTGGCCTTTTATGGCTACACCTTC
TRBJ1-2	TRBV11-2	.	.	CASSSQLRRPPFGYTF	TGTGCCAGCAGCTCGCAATTGAGGAGGCCGCCCTTCGGCTACACCTTC
TRBJ2-3	TRBV3-1/TRBV3-2	.	.	CASSQDLATSTDTQYF	TGTGCCAGCAGCCAAGATCTGGCGACTAGCACAGATACGCAGTATTTT
TRBJ1-5	TRBV10-3	TRBD1	.	CAISEDRGQPQHF	TGTGCCATCAGTGAAGACAGGGGTCAGCCCCAGCATTTT
TRBJ1-5	TRBV10-3	TRBD1	.	CAISDDRVSNQPQHF	TGTGCCATCAGCGACGACAGGGTGAGCAATCAGCCCCAGCATTTT
TRBJ1-4	TRBV7-9	TRBD1	.	CASSPSGTGVEKLFF	TGTGCCAGCAGCCCAAGCGGGACAGGGGTTGAAAAACTGTTTTTT
TRBJ2-6	TRBV7-2	.	.	CASSYGGTGANVLTF	TGTGCCAGCAGCTACGGGGGTACTGGGGCCAACGTCCTGACTTTC
TRBJ2-1	TRBV5-1	TRBD1	.	CASSLRDRGHNEQFF	TGCGCCAGCAGCCTCCGGGACAGGGGGCACAATGAGCAGTTCTTC
TRBJ1-2	TRBV2	TRBD1	.	CASSVGQGLYGYTF	TGTGCCAGCAGTGTTGGACAGGGACTCTATGGCTACACCTTC
TRBJ2-7	TRBV7-2	TRBD1	.	CASSPLQGGEQYF	TGTGCCAGCAGCCCGCTACAGGGGGGCGAGCAGTACTTC
TRBJ1-3	TRBV9	TRBD1	.	CASSVGGGAGGISGNTIYF	TGTGCCAGCAGCGTAGGAGGTGGGGCAGGGGGCATCTCTGGAAACACCATATATTTT
TRBJ2-3	TRBV5-5	TRBD2	once	CASSPSWLAGFTDTQYF	TGTGCCAGCAGCCCCTCTTGGCTAGCGGGATTCACAGATACGCAGTATTTT
TRBJ1-4	TRBV7-2	TRBD1	.	CASSLVPGQGNRKEKLFF	TGTGCCAGCAGCTTAGTCCCGGGACAGGGGAATAGGAAGGAAAAACTGTTTTTT
TRBJ1-1	TRBV7-2	.	.	CASSARDYTEAFF	TGTGCCAGCAGCGCCAGGGATTACACTGAAGCTTTCTTT
TRBJ1-2	TRBV12-3/TRBV12-4	.	.	CASGTGIGYGYTF	TGTGCCAGCGGCACAGGGATCGGGTATGGCTACACCTTC
TRBJ2-7	TRBV5-5	.	once	CASSGYYLEQYF	TGTGCCAGCAGCGGGTACTACCTCGAGCAGTACTTC
TRBJ2-5	TRBV5-4	TRBD2	once	CASSLGGGGETQYF	TGTGCCAGCAGCCTCGGGGGGGGAGGCGAGACCCAGTACTTC
TRBJ2-7	TRBV13	TRBD1	.	CASSPRTGVPYEQYF	TGTGCCAGCAGCCCGAGGACAGGGGTCCCCTACGAGCAGTACTTC
TRBJ2-5	TRBV6-5	TRBD2	.	CASSSGGASATQYF	TGTGCCAGCAGTTCGGGGGGGGCCTCGGCGACCCAGTACTTC
TRBJ1-6	TRBV5-6	TRBD1	.	CASSDRDRGYSPLHF	TGTGCCAGCAGCGATCGGGACAGGGGATATTCACCCCTCCACTTT
TRBJ2-5	TRBV20-1	TRBD2	.	CSASRLAGGLRETQYF	TGCAGTGCTAGTCGACTAGCGGGGGGGCTCCGGGAGACCCAGTACTTC
TRBJ2-3	TRBV10-2	.	once	CASSESPISTDTQYF	TGCGCCAGCAGTGAGTCTCCAATTAGCACAGATACGCAGTATTTT
TRBJ2-3	TRBV5-1	TRBD2	.	CASSLRTSGGVDTQYF	TGCGCCAGCAGCTTGCGGACTAGCGGGGGCGTAGATACGCAGTATTTT
TRBJ2-3	TRBV21-1	.	.	CASSKGGQEDTQYF	TGTGCCAGCAGCAAAGGGGGACAAGAAGATACGCAGTATTTT
TRBJ1-1	TRBV7-9	TRBD1	.	CASSAGTGVRTEAFF	TGTGCCAGCAGCGCCGGGACAGGGGTTCGAACTGAAGCTTTCTTT
TRBJ2-2	TRBV9	.	.	CASSRSGTPTGELFF	TGTGCCAGCAGCCGATCGGGGACTCCCACCGGGGAGCTGTTTTTT
TRBJ2-7	TRBV9	.	once	CASSVVGLPGGEQYF	TGTGCCAGCAGCGTAGTAGGGCTCCCCGGCGGGGAGCAGTACTTC
TRBJ2-1	TRBV27	TRBD2	.	CATTLAGSYNEQFF	TGTGCCACCACCCTAGCGGGATCCTACAATGAGCAGTTCTTC
TRBJ2-5	TRBV5-5	.	.	CASSLMPPEGETQYF	TGTGCCAGCAGCTTGATGCCTCCCGAGGGAGAGACCCAGTACTTC
TRBJ2-5	TRBV7-2	.	.	CASRPTGGQETQYF	TGTGCCAGCAGGCCGACAGGAGGACAAGAGACCCAGTACTTC
TRBJ1-5	TRBV6-5	.	.	CASRRDRDQPQHF	TGTGCCAGCAGACGTGACAGAGATCAGCCCCAGCATTTT
TRBJ1-5	TRBV11-2	.	.	CASSLDLPGLVLQSAPAF	TGTGCCAGCAGCTTAGATCTTCCGGGACTCGTTCTTCAATCAGCCCCAGCATTT
TRBJ2-1	TRBV19	TRBD2	.	CASSIGLAGGYNEQFF	TGTGCCAGTAGTATAGGCCTAGCGGGGGGTTACAATGAGCAGTTCTTC